Shown below are 30 T cell receptor beta chains from a single sample sequenced in a study of beta chain features in type 1 diabetes. Notes on the study in general: TCRB CDR3s were moderately but significantly shorter in Type 1 diabetes patients in all four CD4+ subsets.

The antigens for these receptors are not known. Reverse transcribing all isolated RNA meant expressed TCRB transcripts were sequenced. Sequencing was performed with immunoSEQ multiplex PCR; in TCRdb, only in-frame clones are kept and a portion is missing. The table shows around 180,000 clones, with around 8% occurring only once. The sequenced sample was central memory CD4+ T cells from blood. Every receptor here comes from a middle-aged woman with type 1 diabetes.

V gene TRBV4-1 combines with J gene TRBJ2-7; D is ambiguous. CDR3 length: 12 amino acids. Trimming pared 1 base from V and 6 bases from J, leaving 7 bases between. The V gene's germline CDR1 is MGHRA and CDR2 YSYEKL. This CDR3 reads CASSQVASEQYF. For the CDR3, the DNA is TGCGCCAGCAGCCAAGTCGCGAGCGAGCAGTACTTC.

The chain employs TRBV7-9 and TRBJ1-2; D unclear. Per the germline V gene, CDR1 is SEHNR and CDR2 is FQNEAQ (reference sequence). V was cut by 2 bases and J by 6 bases, with 13 bases left in between. The CDR3 has 14 residues. CDR3 residues: CASSLNPDTNGYTF. The CDR3 DNA reads as TGTGCCAGCAGCTTAAACCCAGATACCAATGGCTACACCTTC.

This clone has only a few counts. The gene calls are TRBV19 and TRBJ1-1, with D perhaps matching TRBD1 (6 bases). This CDR3 contains 13 residues. V gave up 9 bases and J gave up 0 bases, with 11 bases separating them. Germline values: CDR1 LNHDA, CDR2 SQIVND (reference sequence). The CDR3 DNA is TGTGCCAGCCAGGGGCAGCTGAACACTGAAGCTTTCTTT. It yields the protein CASQGQLNTEAFF.

Here the CDR3 DNA reads TGTGCCAGCAGCTTAGGGGGAGCCGATCAGCCCCAGCATTTT. As protein: CASSLGGADQPQHF. The chain has TRBV11-2 and TRBJ1-5; D not certain. The CDR3 runs to 14 residues. Germline loops: CDR1 SGHAT, CDR2 FQNNGV. Trimming took off 1 base at V and 5 bases at J, with 9 bases between the two ends.

As to this clone: Distinct nucleotide sequences in the sample also encode this CDR3. The chain uses TRBV28 and TRBJ1-5, with 10 bases that match TRBD1. The CDR3 spans 15 residues. Per the germline V gene, CDR1 is MDHEN and CDR2 is SYDVKM. J was trimmed by 2 bases and V by 2 bases; bases with no gene match: 0. CDR3 residues: CASSLGQGGNQPQHF. For the CDR3, the DNA is TGTGCCAGCAGTTTAGGACAGGGGGGCAATCAGCCCCAGCATTTT.

This clone has a count of ten or more. V and J are TRBV27 and TRBJ2-3, with D perhaps matching TRBD1 (5 bases). Trimming cost V 8 bases and J 4 bases, with 16 bases left between them. Germline CDR1 is MNHEY and CDR2 is SMNVEV (reference sequence). CDR3 length: 14 amino acids. The CDR3 DNA follows: TGTGCCAGCGGTCGGCAGGGCGTCGCAGATACGCAGTATTTT. Protein sequence: CASGRQGVADTQYF.

The chain has TRBV7-7 and TRBJ2-1; 8 bases agree with TRBD2. The CDR3 sequence is 15 residues long. V dropped 5 bases and J dropped 5; count of bases not matched to a gene: 8. Looked up from germline, CDR1 is SSHAT and CDR2 is FNYEAQ (reference sequence). The CDR3 nucleotides read TGTGCCAGCAGCCAAACGGCTAGCGGGCACAATGAGCAGTTCTTC. Translating it yields CASSQTASGHNEQFF.

The genes are TRBV18 and TRBJ1-5; D may be TRBD1 (5 bases). Trimming took 6 bases from V and 4 from J, leaving 13 bases between them. Germline assignment: CDR1 KGHSH and CDR2 LQKENI. The CDR3 is made up of 14 amino acids. CDR3 protein: CASSTDQGNQPQHF. The CDR3 region has the DNA TGTGCCAGCTCTACGGATCAGGGAAATCAGCCCCAGCATTTT.

This chain links TRBV19 with TRBJ2-1; 10 nucleotides align to TRBD1. J was trimmed by 6 bases and V by 4 bases; bases with no gene match: 3. The V gene's germline CDR1 is LNHDA and CDR2 SQIVND (reference sequence). The CDR3 is 14 residues long. The CDR3 here is CASSTWDRGNEQFF. DNA of the CDR3: TGTGCCAGTAGTACGTGGGACAGGGGCAATGAGCAGTTCTTC.

The chain combines TRBV27 with TRBJ1-2; TRBD1 aligns across 7 bases. The germline V gene encodes CDR1 MNHEY and CDR2 SMNVEV (reference sequence). V lost 2 bases to trimming and J lost 7 bases; unmatched junction nucleotides: 16. The CDR3 totals 17 residues. The CDR3 loop is CASSLLGQARNLFGYTF. DNA for the CDR3: TGTGCCAGCAGTTTACTCGGACAGGCAAGGAATCTGTTTGGCTACACCTTC.

The chain joins TRBV7-2 to TRBJ2-1, with D possibly matching TRBD1 (5 bases). The V end was cut by 5 bases, the J end by 8 bases, with 13 bases between. CDR1 is SGHTA, CDR2 FQGNSA, per germline. The CDR3 is made up of 13 amino acids. In nucleotides, the CDR3 is TGTGCCAGCAGCCGCCCGCAGGGTTATGAGCAGTTCTTC. This sequence encodes CASSRPQGYEQFF.

The chain couples TRBV7-2 to TRBJ2-6; no reliable D call. Germline loops: CDR1 SGHTA, CDR2 FQGNSA. This CDR3 region has 15 residues. The V end was cut by 0 bases, the J end by 0 bases, with 3 bases between. The CDR3 sequence: CASSLASSGANVLTF. The CDR3 DNA sequence: TGTGCCAGCAGCTTAGCGAGCTCTGGGGCCAACGTCCTGACTTTC.

The J gene is TRBJ2-1, the V gene TRBV27; TRBD1 matches 10 bases. V was pared by 3 bases and J by 12 bases, with 11 bases of the junction left unmatched. This CDR3 has 15 residues. CDR1 MNHEY and CDR2 SMNVEV come from the germline V gene (reference sequence). CDR3 nucleotide sequence: TGTGCCAGCAGTTTCGTCGGGACAGGGGAAACGGGGCAGTTCTTC. Residues: CASSFVGTGETGQFF.

This clone occurred a few times. The chain joins TRBV9 to TRBJ2-3; 9 bases agree with TRBD2. This CDR3 spans 18 amino acids. Per germline, CDR1 SGDLS and CDR2 YYNGEE. Trimming cost V 0 bases and J 4 bases; bases outside gene matches: 12. In DNA, the CDR3 is TGTGCCAGCAGCGTAGGATATGATGCGGGGGGGTCCCCAGATACGCAGTATTTT. Translation gives CASSVGYDAGGSPDTQYF.

In its sample, this clone was seen a few times. At one end the junction does not follow the germline gene, possibly because of a read error. The chain recombines TRBV7-7 with TRBJ2-7; D gene ambiguous. This CDR3 is 13 amino acids long. The germline CDR1 and CDR2 sequences are SSHAT and FNYEAQ (reference sequence). The CDR3 loop is CASSHGPSYEQYF. DNA for the CDR3: TGTGCTAGCAGCCATGGGCCCTCCTACGAGCAGTACTTC.

This clone was detected a few times. The rearrangement links TRBV7-2 to TRBJ2-3; 13 bases are shared with TRBD2. The CDR3 loop spans 16 amino acids. The V and J ends lost 0 bases and 5 bases, in that order; junction bases with no gene match: 2. CDR1 is SGHTA and CDR2 is FQGNSA in the germline V gene. CDR3 residues: CASSLARLAGGDTQYF. CDR3 nucleotide sequence: TGTGCCAGCAGCTTAGCCCGACTAGCGGGAGGAGATACGCAGTATTTT.

The V and J genes are TRBV7-2 and TRBJ2-1; 10 bases line up with TRBD2. Germline assignment: CDR1 SGHTA and CDR2 FQGNSA. The CDR3 runs 18 residues. Trimming cost V 5 bases and J 5 bases; bases outside gene matches: 15. CDR3 residues: CASSRPASSGRAHNEQFF. The CDR3 DNA reads as TGTGCCAGCAGCCGACCCGCTTCCAGCGGGAGGGCCCACAATGAGCAGTTCTTC.

The chain couples TRBV30 to TRBJ1-5, with D unresolved. The CDR3 covers 14 residues. Trimming stripped 3 bases from V and 0 bases from J, with 9 bases between. CDR1 is GTSNPN, CDR2 SVGIG, per germline (reference sequence). CDR3 DNA sequence: TGTGCCTGGAGAACAGCAGGTAGCAATCAGCCCCAGCATTTT. This encodes CAWRTAGSNQPQHF.

The rearrangement links TRBV5-1 to TRBJ2-1, with a weak D call TRBD1 (6 bases). The CDR3 spans 14 residues. Trimming removed 0 bases at V and 5 bases at J, with 9 bases between. Germline CDR1 and CDR2: SGHRS and YFSETQ. The CDR3 sequence is CASSLGWTDNEQFF. The CDR3 nucleotides are TGCGCCAGCAGCTTGGGTTGGACAGACAATGAGCAGTTCTTC.

Many counts were recorded for this clone. The junction departs from germline at one end; a sequencing error may be responsible. V usage is TRBV7-2 and J usage is TRBJ2-7; 8 nucleotides agree with TRBD2. Germline lookup yields CDR1 SGHTA and CDR2 FQGNSA. This CDR3 comprises 14 residues. CDR3 loop: CANSLTSGSYEQYF. DNA of the CDR3: TGTGCCAACAGCTTAACGAGCGGGAGTTACGAGCAGTACTTC.

In this sample, this clone turned up a few times. The V and J genes are TRBV19 and TRBJ2-1; D is possibly TRBD2 (7 bases). The V end lost 5 bases, the J end lost 10 bases, and 12 bases lay between the germline ends. CDR1 is LNHDA and CDR2 is SQIVND in the germline V gene (reference sequence). CDR3 size: 12 residues. This CDR3 reads CASSAGAREQFF. The CDR3 nucleotides read TGTGCCAGTAGTGCGGGGGCGCGCGAGCAGTTCTTC. Full variable domain (rest looked up from reference TRBV19 and TRBJ2-1): DGGITQSPKYLFRKEGQNVTLSCEQNLNHDAMYWYRQDPGQGLRLIYYSQIVNDFQKGDIAEGYSVSREKKESFPLTVTSAQKNPTAFYLCASSAGAREQFFGPGTRLTVL.

The chain combines TRBV7-2 with TRBJ1-2; tentative D call: TRBD1 (5 bases). The CDR3 sequence is 16 residues long. Germline CDR1 and CDR2: SGHTA and FQGNSA. V lost 5 bases and J 8 bases, leaving 24 bases between the germline ends. CDR3 DNA: TGTGCCAGCAGCCACCCAGGGCCGGTGGTGGACGACGGCTACACCTTC. Its translation is CASSHPGPVVDDGYTF.

The genes are TRBV7-9 and TRBJ1-2; no reliable D call. CDR1 is SEHNR and CDR2 is FQNEAQ in the germline V gene (reference sequence). This CDR3 region has 12 residues. V was clipped by 3 bases and J by 1 base, with 3 bases between them. The CDR3 DNA follows: TGTGCCAGCAGCTTGAGTAACTATGGCTACACCTTC. Translating gives CASSLSNYGYTF.

The chain uses TRBV18 and TRBJ2-7, with 10 bases fitting TRBD1. Trimming at V came to 1 base and at J to 5 bases, leaving 5 bases not matched to a gene. CDR1 is KGHSH and CDR2 is LQKENI in the germline V gene. This CDR3 is 15 amino acids long. Here the CDR3 reads CASSPQGQGTHEQYF. CDR3 nucleotide sequence: TGTGCCAGCTCACCACAGGGACAGGGGACCCACGAGCAGTACTTC.

CDR3: CASRTSGALLYEQYF. CDR3 coding DNA: TGTGCCAGCAGAACTAGCGGAGCTTTACTCTACGAGCAGTACTTC. The chain has TRBV28 and TRBJ2-7, with 8 positions matching TRBD2. The CDR3 extends over 15 amino acids. Germline V lookup: CDR1 MDHEN, CDR2 SYDVKM. The V gene end was trimmed by 6 bases and the J gene end by 3 bases; junction bases not matched to a gene: 10.

This chain connects TRBV19 to TRBJ1-1, with 7 bases matching TRBD1. The CDR3 runs 15 residues. The junction had 8 bases not matched to a gene; V was cut back by 6 bases and J by 1 base. Germline assignment: CDR1 LNHDA and CDR2 SQIVND (reference sequence). Here the CDR3 DNA reads TGTGCCAGTAGCCCGAGCAGGGGGAGGAACACTGAAGCTTTCTTT. Translation gives CASSPSRGRNTEAFF.

In its sample, this clone was seen a few times. As DNA, the CDR3 is TGTGCCTGGAGAGCCGGGACTTCCGCCGGGGAGCTGTTTTTT. This sequence encodes CAWRAGTSAGELFF. This chain links TRBV30 with TRBJ2-2; D is perhaps TRBD2 (6 bases). The CDR3 spans 14 residues. Germline CDR1 reads GTSNPN; CDR2 reads SVGIG (reference sequence). V was clipped by 3 bases and J by 6 bases, with 14 bases between them.

In this sample, this clone turned up a few times. The chain has TRBV7-9 and TRBJ2-7, with D possibly being TRBD1 (6 bases). Germline lookup yields CDR1 SEHNR and CDR2 FQNEAQ (reference sequence). This CDR3 is 16 amino acids long. Trimming pared 5 bases from V and 0 bases from J, leaving 17 bases between. The DNA for the CDR3 is TGTGCCAGCAGCAAGCAGCCCACAGGGTCCTCCTACGAGCAGTACTTC. Translating gives CASSKQPTGSSYEQYF.

CDR3 residues: CASSSNRHNEQFF. The DNA of the CDR3 is TGTGCCAGCAGCTCTAACAGGCACAATGAGCAGTTCTTC. V usage is TRBV7-2 and J usage is TRBJ2-1; D may be TRBD1 (5 bases). Trimming pared 4 bases from V and 5 bases from J, leaving 9 bases between. The germline V gene encodes CDR1 SGHTA and CDR2 FQGNSA. This CDR3 is 13 amino acids long. The variable domain in full, completed from reference TRBV7-2 and TRBJ2-1, reads GAGVSQSPSNKVTEKGKDVELRCDPISGHTALYWYRQSLGQGLEFLIYFQGNSAPDKSGLPSDRFSAERTGGSVSTLTIQRTQQEDSAVYLCASSSNRHNEQFFGPGTRLTVL.

The J gene is TRBJ2-1, the V gene TRBV7-8; possibly TRBD1 for D (5 bases). This CDR3 comprises 15 residues. V shed 1 base and J shed 0 bases, with 7 bases lying between them. The V gene's germline CDR1 is SGHVS and CDR2 FQNEAQ. The CDR3 sequence is CASSLGRASYNEQFF. CDR3 DNA sequence: TGTGCCAGCAGCTTAGGCAGGGCCTCCTACAATGAGCAGTTCTTC.